This is a list of T cell receptor beta chains from one sample in a study of T cells in Graves' hyperthyroidism and ophthalmopathy. TCRdb used MiXCR to reprocess the multiplex PCR reads, holding one entry per CDR3 protein. In the table there are hundreds of thousands of distinct CDR3 sequences, about 17% of which are singletons. The material sequenced was blood. These receptors all stem from a woman in her 30s with Graves' hyperthyroidism. The CDR3 runs from the conserved cysteine through the conserved F or W. Fields, in order: J gene, clone size, V gene, D gene, CDR3 protein, CDR3 DNA. D genes are given only for firm matches. A clone size is listed for some rows: how often the clone was seen (once, few, many), or a class if it is expanded.

TRBJ2-1	NA	TRBV28	TRBD2	CASSLGDYSEQFF	TGTGCCAGCAGTTTAGGGGACTATAGTGAGCAGTTCTTC
TRBJ2-3	NA	TRBV20-1	TRBD2	CSARPSSGRVPDTQYF	TGCAGTGCTAGACCTAGTAGCGGGAGGGTTCCAGATACGCAGTATTTT
TRBJ1-3	few	TRBV29-1	NA	CSVEDPSGNTIYF	TGCAGCGTTGAAGACCCTTCTGGAAACACCATATATTTT
TRBJ2-2	few	TRBV6-1	TRBD1	CASKRTGMELFF	TGTGCCAGCAAACGGACAGGGATGGAGCTGTTTTTT
TRBJ2-7	many	TRBV20-1	NA	CSAGQFRLEQYF	TGCAGTGCTGGACAGTTTAGGCTCGAGCAGTACTTC
TRBJ2-5	few	TRBV18	NA	CASSHDSRETQYF	TGTGCCAGCTCACATGACAGTAGGGAGACCCAGTACTTC
TRBJ2-1	many	TRBV28	NA	CASAAVYSYNEQFF	TGTGCCAGCGCGGCAGTATACTCCTACAATGAGCAGTTCTTC
TRBJ2-3	NA	TRBV3-2	NA	CASSQVGAADTQYF	TGTGCCAGCAGCCAAGTTGGAGCGGCAGATACGCAGTATTTT
TRBJ2-7	many	TRBV6-1	NA	CASSGRFGGGEQYF	TGTGCCAGCAGTGGCCGCTTCGGGGGAGGCGAGCAGTACTTC
TRBJ2-7	many	TRBV2	TRBD2	CATLAGDTYEQYF	TGTGCCACCCTAGCGGGCGATACCTACGAGCAGTACTTC
TRBJ2-7	NA	TRBV5-6	TRBD2	CASKLGLADYEQYF	TGTGCCAGCAAGTTAGGACTAGCGGATTACGAGCAGTACTTC
TRBJ1-5	NA	TRBV2	NA	CASREDNQPRHF	TGTGCCAGCCGTGAGGACAATCAGCCCCGGCATTTT
TRBJ2-7	many	TRBV3-1	NA	CASSQAGRDTYEQYF	TGTGCCAGCAGCCAAGCAGGCAGGGACACCTACGAGCAGTACTTC
TRBJ2-1	NA	TRBV19	NA	CASSSDPGPPHNEQFF	TGTGCCAGTAGTAGCGATCCGGGACCACCCCACAATGAGCAGTTCTTC
TRBJ2-7	NA	TRBV20-1	TRBD2	CSARGGTSGNEQYF	TGCAGTGCTAGAGGGGGGACTAGTGGGAATGAGCAGTACTTC
TRBJ2-4	NA	TRBV12-3/TRBV12-4	NA	CASSLYGGRAKNIQYF	TGTGCCAGCAGTTTATACGGGGGTCGGGCCAAAAACATTCAGTACTTC
TRBJ2-5	many	TRBV6-1	NA	CASREKLTQYF	TGTGCCAGCAGAGAGAAACTGACCCAGTACTTC
TRBJ1-4	few	TRBV4-2	NA	CASRAGEGEKLFF	TGTGCCAGCAGAGCAGGGGAGGGTGAAAAACTGTTTTTT
TRBJ2-1	many	TRBV28	NA	CASSRAVLGTGSNEQFF	TGTGCCAGCAGCCGCGCCGTGCTGGGGACGGGGTCCAATGAGCAGTTCTTC
TRBJ2-7	many	TRBV2	NA	CASRAGLSSYEQYF	TGTGCCAGCAGAGCAGGACTGAGCTCCTACGAGCAGTACTTC
TRBJ2-7	many	TRBV6-1	TRBD2	CASSELGLAGSYEQYF	TGTGCCAGCAGTGAATTGGGACTAGCGGGGTCCTACGAGCAGTACTTC
TRBJ1-5	many	TRBV27	NA	CASSFWGGNQPQHF	TGTGCCAGCAGTTTCTGGGGGGGCAATCAGCCCCAGCATTTT
TRBJ2-5	few	TRBV5-4	NA	CASSQPMGETQYF	TGTGCCAGCAGCCAACCTATGGGGGAGACCCAGTACTTC
TRBJ1-1	many	TRBV5-1	NA	CASSSQTSTVNTEAFF	TGCGCCAGCAGCTCACAAACATCGACGGTGAACACTGAAGCTTTCTTT